These 14 T cell receptor beta chains came from one sample sequenced in a study of CD8+ T cells in alopecia areata. The treatment was: oral pan-JAK inhibitor, 5-10 mg twice daily. Reverse transcribed after extraction, RNA yielded cDNA as the sequencing template. Sequenced by immunoSEQ multiplex PCR; TCRdb stores in-frame clones only, minus some. The table records over 70,000 clones, around 66% of them present only once. The source was CD8+ T cells sorted from blood, collected at week 24, from a patient treated with tofacitinib. These receptors all come from a human donor with alopecia areata.

CDR3 protein: CASIYGPNYGYTF. CDR3 bases: TGTGCCAGCATTTATGGACCTAACTATGGCTACACCTTC. V is TRBV2 and J is TRBJ1-2, with D unresolved. The V gene lost 7 bases and the J gene lost 0 bases, with 9 bases spanning the gap. The CDR3 runs 13 residues. The germline V gene encodes CDR1 SNHLY and CDR2 FYNNEI. The complete variable domain, with remaining parts taken from reference TRBV2 and TRBJ1-2, reads EPEVTQTPSHQVTQMGQEVILRCVPISNHLYFYWYRQILGQKVEFLVSFYNNEISEKSEIFDDQFSVERPDGSNFTLKIRSTKLEDSAMYFCASIYGPNYGYTFGSGTRLTVV.

The V gene is TRBV4-1, the J gene TRBJ2-1; no clear D. The CDR3 loop spans 13 amino acids. Germline loops: CDR1 MGHRA, CDR2 YSYEKL. V was trimmed by 4 bases and J by 6 bases, leaving 10 bases between them. CDR3 nucleotides: TGCGCCAGCAGCCCAACCACGATCAATGAGCAGTTCTTC. Translating it yields CASSPTTINEQFF.

This clone was counted between two and nine times. The genes are TRBV2 and TRBJ2-5; no firm D call. V was clipped by 0 bases and J by 5 bases, with 10 bases between them. Per germline, CDR1 SNHLY and CDR2 FYNNEI. CDR3 length: 14 amino acids. In DNA, the CDR3 is TGTGCCAGCAGTGAAGCGCCCCTCAGTGAGACCCAGTACTTC. This translates into CASSEAPLSETQYF.

V gene TRBV29-1 combines with J gene TRBJ1-2; TRBD1 matches at 12 bases. J gave up 4 bases and V 7 bases, and 7 bases lay outside the gene matches. The CDR3 has 14 residues. The germline gives CDR1 SQVTM, CDR2 ANQGSEA. Written as DNA, the CDR3 is TGCAGCGCCCCGGGACAGGGGGCCCTCTATGGCTACACCTTC. This sequence encodes CSAPGQGALYGYTF.

This clone was counted a few times. The chain links TRBV30 to TRBJ2-3, with 9 bases fitting TRBD2. Germline loops: CDR1 GTSNPN, CDR2 SVGIG (reference sequence). J gave up 6 bases and V 0 bases, and 10 bases lay outside the gene matches. The length of the CDR3 is 16 residues. CDR3 DNA: TGTGCCTGGAGTGTGGATCCTAGCGGGGCCCGGGATACGCAGTATTTT. This encodes CAWSVDPSGARDTQYF.

The chain couples TRBV7-6 to TRBJ2-7; D could derive from TRBD1 or TRBD2 (5 bases each). This CDR3 contains 15 residues. Germline CDR1 and CDR2: SGHVS and FNYEAQ. The germline V and J ends were trimmed by 5 bases and 5 bases, with 19 bases remaining between them. Here the CDR3 DNA reads TGTGCCAGCAGCCAGGACGCAGGGAGAGTCGACGAGCAGTACTTC. This codes for CASSQDAGRVDEQYF.

J is TRBJ2-7 and V is TRBV4-1; D is undetermined. CDR1 is MGHRA and CDR2 is YSYEKL in the germline V gene. V shed 0 bases and J shed 0 bases, with 6 bases lying between them. The CDR3 loop spans 14 amino acids. The CDR3 nucleotides are TGCGCCAGCAGCCAAGAACAGATCTCCTACGAGCAGTACTTC. Translated: CASSQEQISYEQYF.

The chain carries TRBV4-1 and TRBJ2-7; tentatively, D is TRBD1 (5 bases). The CDR3 is 13 amino acids. CDR1 is MGHRA and CDR2 is YSYEKL in the germline V gene. V was cut by 1 base and J by 7 bases, with 11 bases left in between. DNA of the CDR3: TGCGCCAGCAGCCAAGTTCAGGGTGGGGAGCAGTACTTC. Translation gives CASSQVQGGEQYF.

J is TRBJ2-2 and V is TRBV27; no clear D. Trimming left V 5 bases short and J 7 bases short, with 14 bases between. The CDR3 extends over 14 amino acids. Germline CDR1 and CDR2: MNHEY and SMNVEV (reference sequence). In nucleotides, the CDR3 is TGTGCCAGCAGTCCAACCGCCGTCGGCGGGGAGCTGTTTTTT. Residues: CASSPTAVGGELFF.

The chain is built from TRBV5-1 and TRBJ2-1, with D unresolved. The CDR3 totals 12 residues. The germline V gene encodes CDR1 SGHRS and CDR2 YFSETQ. Trimming pared 1 base from V and 7 bases from J, leaving 6 bases between. The CDR3 DNA is TGCGCCAGCAGCTTGTTACAAAATGAGCAGTTCTTC. It specifies CASSLLQNEQFF. The complete variable domain, with remaining parts taken from reference TRBV5-1 and TRBJ2-1, reads KAGVTQTPRYLIKTRGQQVTLSCSPISGHRSVSWYQQTPGQGLQFLFEYFSETQRNKGNFPGRFSGRQFSNSRSEMNVSTLELGDSALYLCASSLLQNEQFFGPGTRLTVL.

V gene TRBV7-9 combines with J gene TRBJ2-7; D might be TRBD2 (5 bases). CDR1 and CDR2 (germline): SEHNR, FQNEAQ (reference sequence). V was pared by 0 bases and J by 10 bases, with 7 bases between. The CDR3 is 11 residues long. CDR3 bases: TGTGCCAGCAGCTTAGCGGGAGATCAGTACTTC. Its translation: CASSLAGDQYF. Filled out from reference TRBV7-9 and TRBJ2-7, the complete variable domain reads DTGVSQNPRHKITKRGQNVTFRCDPISEHNRLYWYRQTLGQGPEFLTYFQNEAQLEKSRLLSDRFSAERPKGSFSTLEIQRTEQGDSAMYLCASSLAGDQYFGPGTRLTVT.

This clone appeared a few times. The rearrangement uses TRBV7-2 and TRBJ2-5; D not certain. CDR3 length equals 14 residues. The germline V and J ends were trimmed by 2 bases and 5 bases, with 12 bases remaining between them. CDR1 is SGHTA, CDR2 FQGNSA, per germline. CDR3 sequence reads: CASSLYASTETQYF. The CDR3 region has the DNA TGTGCCAGCAGCTTATACGCTAGTACCGAGACCCAGTACTTC.

The chain links TRBV28 to TRBJ2-5; the D is unclear. Germline CDR1 is MDHEN and CDR2 is SYDVKM. Trimming removed 6 bases at V and 10 bases at J, with 15 bases between. CDR3 length: 12 residues. The CDR3 region is CASRSPTRNQYF. The CDR3, as DNA: TGTGCCAGCAGGTCCCCTACCAGGAACCAGTACTTC.

The chain combines TRBV4-1 with TRBJ2-7, with TRBD2 as a possible D gene (5 bases). CDR3 size: 14 residues. V was shortened by 1 base and J by 2 bases, with 9 bases between the two germline ends. Germline CDR1 reads MGHRA; CDR2 reads YSYEKL. DNA for the CDR3: TGCGCCAGCAGCCAAGTCCGGGGAACCTACGAGCAGTACTTC. This encodes CASSQVRGTYEQYF.